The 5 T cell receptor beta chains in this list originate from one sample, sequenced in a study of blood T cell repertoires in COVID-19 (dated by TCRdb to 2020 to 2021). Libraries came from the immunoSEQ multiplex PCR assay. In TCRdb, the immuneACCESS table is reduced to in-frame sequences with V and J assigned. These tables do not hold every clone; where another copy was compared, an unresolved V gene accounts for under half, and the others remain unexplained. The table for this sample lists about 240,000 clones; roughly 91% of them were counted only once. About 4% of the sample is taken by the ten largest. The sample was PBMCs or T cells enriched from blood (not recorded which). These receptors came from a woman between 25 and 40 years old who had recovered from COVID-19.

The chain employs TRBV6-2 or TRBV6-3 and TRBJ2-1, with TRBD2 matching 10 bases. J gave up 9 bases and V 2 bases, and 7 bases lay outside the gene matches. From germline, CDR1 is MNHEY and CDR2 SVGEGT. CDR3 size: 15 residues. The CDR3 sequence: CASSYPSGRGSEQFF. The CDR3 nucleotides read TGTGCCAGCAGTTACCCGAGCGGGAGGGGGTCTGAGCAGTTCTTC.

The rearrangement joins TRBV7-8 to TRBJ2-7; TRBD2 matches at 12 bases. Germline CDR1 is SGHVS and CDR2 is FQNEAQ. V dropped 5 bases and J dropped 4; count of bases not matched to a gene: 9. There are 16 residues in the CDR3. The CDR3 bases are TGTGCCAGCAGCCGAGTAAGGACTAGCGGGAATTACGAGCAGTACTTC. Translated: CASSRVRTSGNYEQYF.

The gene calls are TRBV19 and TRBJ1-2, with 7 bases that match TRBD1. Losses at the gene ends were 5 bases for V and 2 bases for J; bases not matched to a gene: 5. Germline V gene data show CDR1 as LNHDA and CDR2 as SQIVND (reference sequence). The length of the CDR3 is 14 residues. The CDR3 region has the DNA TGTGCCAGTAGTCCACAGACAGGGAACTATGGCTACACCTTC. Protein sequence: CASSPQTGNYGYTF.

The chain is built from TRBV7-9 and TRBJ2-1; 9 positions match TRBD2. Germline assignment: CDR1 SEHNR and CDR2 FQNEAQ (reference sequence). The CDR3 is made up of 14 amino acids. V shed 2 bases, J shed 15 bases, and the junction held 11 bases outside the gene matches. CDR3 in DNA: TGTGCCAGCAGCTTAATGAGTAGCGGGAGCCGGCGGTTCTTC. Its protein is CASSLMSSGSRRFF.

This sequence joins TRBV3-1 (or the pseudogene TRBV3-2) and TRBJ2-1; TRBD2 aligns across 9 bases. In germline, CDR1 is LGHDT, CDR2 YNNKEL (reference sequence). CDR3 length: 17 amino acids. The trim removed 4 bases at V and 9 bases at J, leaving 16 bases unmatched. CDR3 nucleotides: TGTGCCAGCAGCCCTCCTCGACTAGCGGTCGGGTCGCGTGAGCAGTTCTTC. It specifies CASSPPRLAVGSREQFF.